The rows below give T cell receptor beta chains drawn from one sample of a study of T-cell memory formation after mild COVID-19. Each CDR3 protein is one row after TCRdb ran MiXCR on the 5' RACE reads. Among about 100,000 distinct CDR3 sequences listed, roughly 11% were seen once. Sequencing was done on a sample of PBMCs or a T cell subset sorted from them (not recorded which). These receptors were obtained from a man younger than 35 who had mild COVID-19 (a few samples of this study predate the infection). Cell type and time point are not known. Both conserved end residues are part of each CDR3. The D gene is left open where the match is weak. Clone size is given for some rows only: seen once, a few or many times, or a class if the clone is expanded.

j_gene	d_gene	abundance	v_gene	CDR3nt	CDR3aa
TRBJ2-1	NA	NA	TRBV29-1	TGCAGCGTGGGGAACTACCGCAATGAGCAGTTCTTC	CSVGNYRNEQFF
TRBJ1-6	NA	few	TRBV6-1	TGTGCCAGCAGTTGGGCGGGGATTTCACCCCTCCACTTT	CASSWAGISPLHF
TRBJ1-2	NA	few	TRBV9	TGTGCCAGCAGCGTCGGGCAGACCATAGGGTATGGCTACACCTTC	CASSVGQTIGYGYTF
TRBJ1-2	NA	NA	TRBV30	TGTGCCTGGAAGGTCCAGGGGCCGTATGGCTACACCTTC	CAWKVQGPYGYTF
TRBJ1-2	TRBD1	NA	TRBV10-3	TGTGCCATCAGTAATCCGGGACAGGGGGACTATGGCTACACCTTC	CAISNPGQGDYGYTF
TRBJ2-1	NA	few	TRBV5-1	TGCGCCAGCAGCCCTCTGGCCCCTGAGGGGGGGGATGAGCAGTTCTTC	CASSPLAPEGGDEQFF
TRBJ2-6	TRBD1	NA	TRBV27	TGTGCCAGCAGTTTAACAGGGGTCTCTGGGGCCAACGTCCTGACTTTC	CASSLTGVSGANVLTF
TRBJ1-2	NA	few	TRBV7-9	TGTGCCAGCAGCTTAGTTCAGGCCGAGGGCTACACCTTC	CASSLVQAEGYTF
TRBJ1-5	TRBD1	few	TRBV4-1	TGCGCCAGCAGCCAAGGAGACAGGGGAGATCCAGTCCAGCCCCAGCATTTT	CASSQGDRGDPVQPQHF
TRBJ2-3	TRBD1	few	TRBV4-3	TGCGCCAGCAGCCAAGATCAAGACAGGGGGCAAGATACGCAGTATTTT	CASSQDQDRGQDTQYF
TRBJ1-5	NA	few	TRBV7-6	TGTGCCAGCAGCCCAATTCAGGGGCCCCAGCATTTT	CASSPIQGPQHF